The 4 T cell receptor beta chains below all came from one sample that was sequenced in a study of regulatory T cells in long-lasting Graves disease. With iRepertoire HTBI primers and Arm-PCR of CDR3 regions, TCR beta libraries were built. Each CDR3 protein is one row after TCRdb ran MiXCR on the multiplex PCR reads. This table holds 600,000 to 850,000 distinct CDR3 sequences, 30% found once. Time point of the sample: persistent/refractory GD, antithyroid drugs over 5 years with positive TRAb. The TCR library was made from RNA that had been extracted from PBMCs in TRIzol. The specimen was peripheral blood mononuclear cells (PBMCs), collected when the disease was refractory, from a patient treated with antithyroid drugs. The receptors were sampled from a female donor with Graves disease.

This clonotype was counted only a few times. At one end the junction does not follow the germline gene, possibly because of a read error. The chain joins TRBV5-1 to TRBJ1-1; D unclear. This CDR3 spans 15 amino acids. The germline CDR1 and CDR2 sequences are SGHRS and YFSETQ. CDR3 DNA sequence: TGTGCCAGCAGCTTATTAGAGCTTAGGAACACTGAAGCTTTCTTT. Translating gives CASSLLELRNTEAFF.

Concerning this clonotype: Sequence at one end of the junction differs from germline and may be a read error. V usage is TRBV27 and J usage is TRBJ2-1; 11 nucleotides agree with TRBD2. Per germline, CDR1 MNHEY and CDR2 SMNVEV (reference sequence). The CDR3 contains 16 residues. CDR3 amino acids: CASSETSGSNDNEQFF. CDR3 sequence (DNA): TGCGCCAGCAGCGAAACTAGCGGGAGTAACGACAATGAGCAGTTCTTC.

V gene TRBV29-1 combines with J gene TRBJ1-1; no clear D gene. This CDR3 contains 10 residues. Trimming cost V 3 bases and J 4 bases, with 3 bases left between them. In germline, CDR1 is SQVTM, CDR2 ANQGSEA. The CDR3 nucleotides are TGCAGCGTTGAGGGCACTGAAGCTTTCTTT. Translating it yields CSVEGTEAFF. Complete variable domain (other parts from reference TRBV29-1 and TRBJ1-1): SAVISQKPSRDICQRGTSLTIQCQVDSQVTMMFWYRQQPGQSLTLIATANQGSEATYESGFVIDKFPISRPNLTFSTLTVSNMSPEDSSIYLCSVEGTEAFFGQGTRLTVV.

In this sample, this clonotype turned up a few times. The chain employs TRBV27 and TRBJ2-5; 9 bases agree with TRBD2. V lost 2 bases and J lost 4; bases outside the gene matches: 8. The CDR3 is 16 amino acids. Germline CDR1 MNHEY, CDR2 SMNVEV (reference sequence). CDR3 DNA sequence: TGTGCCAGCAGTTTAACCGTAGCGGGAGTGGGAGAGACCCAGTACTTC. Its translation is CASSLTVAGVGETQYF.